A single TCR beta chain is shown here with its context. MiXCR, run by TCRdb on the 5' RACE reads, gives a single entry per CDR3 protein. The table lists tens of thousands of distinct CDR3 sequences, over 4.5% of them singletons. The CDR3 loop spans 13 amino acids. The J segment lost 5 bases and the V segment lost 6 bases, leaving 4 bases of the junction unmatched. Germline CDR1 KGHSH, CDR2 LQKENI. This sample was taken from a study of early T cells in non-severe SARS-CoV-2 infection. The sequencing input was whole blood. The J gene is TRBJ2-1, the V gene TRBV18, with TRBD2 identical over 7 bases. The receptor was isolated from an adult who was a healthcare worker with PCR-confirmed SARS-CoV-2 infection or an uninfected control (not recorded which). The DNA of the CDR3 is TGTGCCAGCTCGCTCGGACTAGACAATGAGCAGTTCTTC. Translation gives CASSLGLDNEQFF.